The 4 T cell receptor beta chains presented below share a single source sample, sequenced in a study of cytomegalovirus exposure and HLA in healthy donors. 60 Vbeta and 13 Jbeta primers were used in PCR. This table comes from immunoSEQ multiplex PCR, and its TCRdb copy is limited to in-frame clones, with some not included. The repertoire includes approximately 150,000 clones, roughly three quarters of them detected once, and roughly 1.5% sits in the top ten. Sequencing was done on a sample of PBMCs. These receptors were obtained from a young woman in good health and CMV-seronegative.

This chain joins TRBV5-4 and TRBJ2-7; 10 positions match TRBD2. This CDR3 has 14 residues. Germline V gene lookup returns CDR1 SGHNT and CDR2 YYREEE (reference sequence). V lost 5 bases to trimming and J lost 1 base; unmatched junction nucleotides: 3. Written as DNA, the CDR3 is TGTGCCAGCAGTGGAGCGGGAGGGTCCTACGAGCAGTACTTC. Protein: CASSGAGGSYEQYF. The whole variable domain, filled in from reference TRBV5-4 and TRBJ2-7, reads ETGVTQSPTHLIKTRGQQVTLRCSSQSGHNTVSWYQQALGQGPQFIFQYYREEENGRGNFPPRFSGLQFPNYSSELNVNALELDDSALYLCASSGAGGSYEQYFGPGTRLTVT.

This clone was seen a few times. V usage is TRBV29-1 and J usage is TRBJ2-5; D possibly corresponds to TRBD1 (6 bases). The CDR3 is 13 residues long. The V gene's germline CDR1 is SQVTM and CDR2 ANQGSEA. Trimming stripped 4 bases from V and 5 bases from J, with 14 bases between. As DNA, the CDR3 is TGCAGCGTTGGCTCAGGGGTCGGGGAGACCCAGTACTTC. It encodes CSVGSGVGETQYF. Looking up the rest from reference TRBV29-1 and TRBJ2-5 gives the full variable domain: SAVISQKPSRDICQRGTSLTIQCQVDSQVTMMFWYRQQPGQSLTLIATANQGSEATYESGFVIDKFPISRPNLTFSTLTVSNMSPEDSSIYLCSVGSGVGETQYFGPGTRLLVL.

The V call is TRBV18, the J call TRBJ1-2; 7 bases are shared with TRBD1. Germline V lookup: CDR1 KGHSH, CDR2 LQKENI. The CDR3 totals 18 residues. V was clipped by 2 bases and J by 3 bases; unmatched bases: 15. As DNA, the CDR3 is TGTGCCAGCTCACCAAGAACGGGGACAGAGAACAACTACTATGGCTACACCTTC. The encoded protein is CASSPRTGTENNYYGYTF.

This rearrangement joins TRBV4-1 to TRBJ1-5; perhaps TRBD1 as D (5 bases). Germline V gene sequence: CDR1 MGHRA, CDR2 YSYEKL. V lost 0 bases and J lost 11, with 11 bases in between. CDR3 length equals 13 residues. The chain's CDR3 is CASSQDNGAAQHF. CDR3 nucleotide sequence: TGCGCCAGCAGCCAAGATAATGGGGCAGCCCAGCATTTT.